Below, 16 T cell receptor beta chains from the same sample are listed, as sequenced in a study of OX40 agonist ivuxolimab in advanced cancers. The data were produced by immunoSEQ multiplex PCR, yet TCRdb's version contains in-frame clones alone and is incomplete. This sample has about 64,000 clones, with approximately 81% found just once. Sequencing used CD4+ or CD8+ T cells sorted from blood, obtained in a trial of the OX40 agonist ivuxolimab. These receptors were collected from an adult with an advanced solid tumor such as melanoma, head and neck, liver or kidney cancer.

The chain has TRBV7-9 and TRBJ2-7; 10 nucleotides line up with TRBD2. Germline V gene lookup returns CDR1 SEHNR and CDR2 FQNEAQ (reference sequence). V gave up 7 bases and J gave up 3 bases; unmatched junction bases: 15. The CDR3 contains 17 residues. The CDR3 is CASIFRRLAGAIYEQYF. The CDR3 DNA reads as TGTGCCAGCATCTTTAGAAGGCTAGCGGGGGCGATCTACGAGCAGTACTTC.

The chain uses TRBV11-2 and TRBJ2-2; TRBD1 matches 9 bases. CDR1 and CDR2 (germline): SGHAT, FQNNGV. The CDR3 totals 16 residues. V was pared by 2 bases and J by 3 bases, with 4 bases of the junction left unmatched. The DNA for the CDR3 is TGTGCCAGCAGCTTACGAGGGACAGGGTACACCGGGGAGCTGTTTTTT. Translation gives CASSLRGTGYTGELFF.

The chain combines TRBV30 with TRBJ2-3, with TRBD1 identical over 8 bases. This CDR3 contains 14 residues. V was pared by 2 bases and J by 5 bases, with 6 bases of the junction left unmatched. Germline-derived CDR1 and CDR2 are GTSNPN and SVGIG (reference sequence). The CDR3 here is CAWSRTGSKDTQYF. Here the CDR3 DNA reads TGTGCCTGGAGTAGGACAGGGTCCAAAGATACGCAGTATTTT.

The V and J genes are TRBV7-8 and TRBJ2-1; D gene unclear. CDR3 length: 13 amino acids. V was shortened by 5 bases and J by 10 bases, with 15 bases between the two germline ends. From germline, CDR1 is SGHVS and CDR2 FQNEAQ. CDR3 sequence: CASSSHRLGEQFF. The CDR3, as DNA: TGTGCCAGCAGCAGCCACCGTCTTGGAGAGCAGTTCTTC.

The CDR3 loop is CASSLFQGKNQPQHF. The CDR3 DNA sequence: TGTGCCAGCAGCTTGTTCCAGGGAAAAAATCAGCCCCAGCATTTT. The rearrangement links TRBV7-2 to TRBJ1-5; a weak D match, TRBD1 (5 bases). Deletions cut 3 bases from V and 4 bases from J, with 13 bases between. This CDR3 contains 15 residues. The germline V gene encodes CDR1 SGHTA and CDR2 FQGNSA.

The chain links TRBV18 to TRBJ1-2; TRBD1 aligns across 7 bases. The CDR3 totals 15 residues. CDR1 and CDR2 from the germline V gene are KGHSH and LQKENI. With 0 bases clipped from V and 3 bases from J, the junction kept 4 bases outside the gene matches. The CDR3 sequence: CASSPPGTVDYGYTF. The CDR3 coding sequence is TGTGCCAGCTCACCACCCGGGACAGTTGACTATGGCTACACCTTC.

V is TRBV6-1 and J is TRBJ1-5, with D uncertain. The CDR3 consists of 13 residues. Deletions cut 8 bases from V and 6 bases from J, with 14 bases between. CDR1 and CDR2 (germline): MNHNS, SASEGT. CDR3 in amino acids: CASPGEGGQPQHF. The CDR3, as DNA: TGTGCCAGCCCCGGGGAGGGCGGTCAGCCCCAGCATTTT.

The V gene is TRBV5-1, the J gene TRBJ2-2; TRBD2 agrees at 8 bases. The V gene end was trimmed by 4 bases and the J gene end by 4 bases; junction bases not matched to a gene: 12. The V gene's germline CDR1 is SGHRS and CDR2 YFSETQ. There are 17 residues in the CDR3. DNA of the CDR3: TGCGCCAGCAGCACCCCAAGCGGGAGATTGAGCACCGGGGAGCTGTTTTTT. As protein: CASSTPSGRLSTGELFF.

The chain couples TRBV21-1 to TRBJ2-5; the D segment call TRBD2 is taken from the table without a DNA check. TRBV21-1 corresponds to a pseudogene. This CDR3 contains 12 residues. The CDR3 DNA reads TGTGCCAGCAGCATACTGCCGGAGACCCAGTACTTC. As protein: CASSILPETQYF.

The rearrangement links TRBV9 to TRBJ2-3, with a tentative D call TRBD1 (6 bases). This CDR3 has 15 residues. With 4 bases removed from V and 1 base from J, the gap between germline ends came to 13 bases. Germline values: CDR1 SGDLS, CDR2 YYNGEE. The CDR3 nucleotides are TGTGCCAGCAGCATAACAGGGCCTGGCACAGATACGCAGTATTTT. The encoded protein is CASSITGPGTDTQYF.

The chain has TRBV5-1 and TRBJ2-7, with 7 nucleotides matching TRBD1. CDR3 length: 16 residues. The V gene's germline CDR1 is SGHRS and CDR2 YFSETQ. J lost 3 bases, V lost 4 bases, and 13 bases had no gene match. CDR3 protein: CASSPIRDSGDYEQYF. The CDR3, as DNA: TGCGCCAGCAGCCCAATAAGGGACAGCGGAGACTACGAGCAGTACTTC.

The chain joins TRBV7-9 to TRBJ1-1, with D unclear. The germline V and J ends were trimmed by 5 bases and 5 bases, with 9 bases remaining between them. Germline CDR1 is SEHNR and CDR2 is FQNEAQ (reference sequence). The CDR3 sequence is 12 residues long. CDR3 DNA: TGTGCCAGCAGCCCAACGAGTACTGAAGCTTTCTTT. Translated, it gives CASSPTSTEAFF. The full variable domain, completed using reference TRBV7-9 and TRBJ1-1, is DTGVSQNPRHKITKRGQNVTFRCDPISEHNRLYWYRQTLGQGPEFLTYFQNEAQLEKSRLLSDRFSAERPKGSFSTLEIQRTEQGDSAMYLCASSPTSTEAFFGQGTRLTVV.

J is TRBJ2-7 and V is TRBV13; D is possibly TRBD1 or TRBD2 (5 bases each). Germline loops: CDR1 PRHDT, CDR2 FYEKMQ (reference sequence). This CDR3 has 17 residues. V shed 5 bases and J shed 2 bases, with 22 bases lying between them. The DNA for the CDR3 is TGTGCCAGCAGCACCTCCCCTAAAGGGACCAACCCCTACGAGCAGTACTTC. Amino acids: CASSTSPKGTNPYEQYF. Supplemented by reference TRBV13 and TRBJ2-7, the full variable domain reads AAGVIQSPRHLIKEKRETATLKCYPIPRHDTVYWYQQGPGQDPQFLISFYEKMQSDKGSIPDRFSAQQFSDYHSELNMSSLELGDSALYFCASSTSPKGTNPYEQYFGPGTRLTVT.

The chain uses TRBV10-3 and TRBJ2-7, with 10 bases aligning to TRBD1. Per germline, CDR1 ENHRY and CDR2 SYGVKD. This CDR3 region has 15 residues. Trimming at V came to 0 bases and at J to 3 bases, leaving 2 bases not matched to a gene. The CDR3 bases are TGTGCCATCAGTGAGTCGAGGACAGGGGGCTACGAGCAGTACTTC. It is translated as CAISESRTGGYEQYF.

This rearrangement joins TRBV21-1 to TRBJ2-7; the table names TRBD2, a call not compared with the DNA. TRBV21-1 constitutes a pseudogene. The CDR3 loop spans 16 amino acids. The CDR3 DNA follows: TGTGCCAGCAGCAAAGCGCTAGGAAAGCGTTCCTACGAGCAGTACTTC. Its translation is CASSKALGKRSYEQYF.

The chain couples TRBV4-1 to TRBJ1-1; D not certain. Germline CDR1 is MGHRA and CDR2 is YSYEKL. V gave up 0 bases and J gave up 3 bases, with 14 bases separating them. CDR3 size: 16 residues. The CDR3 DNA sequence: TGCGCCAGCAGCCAAGATGTCATCCCCGGGGACACTGAAGCTTTCTTT. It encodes CASSQDVIPGDTEAFF.